Below are 11 T cell receptor beta chains sequenced from a single sample in a study of beta chain features in type 1 diabetes. Study-level points and caveats: All four CD4+ subsets from Type 1 diabetes patients carried moderately but significantly shorter TCRB CDR3s.

Antigen specificity for these receptors is unknown. The investigators reverse transcribed all of the isolated RNA, so they sequenced expressed TCRB transcripts. TCRdb's copy holds only in-frame clones and misses some; the assay was immunoSEQ multiplex PCR. The table records more than 120,000 clones, less than 15% of them present only once. Material for sequencing was central memory CD4+ T cells from blood. The receptors here all came from a young man with type 1 diabetes.

Details on this clone: One junction end does not reproduce the germline sequence, and a read error may be involved. The chain carries TRBV28 and TRBJ2-7; the match to TRBD2 covers 12 bases. Germline CDR1 MDHEN, CDR2 SYDVKM. CDR3 length: 14 amino acids. The chain's CDR3 is CASSFPLLAGGSFF. The CDR3 DNA sequence: TGTGCCAGCAGTTTCCCGTTACTAGCGGGGGGTTCGTTCTTC. The whole variable domain, filled in from reference TRBV28 and TRBJ2-7, reads DVKVTQSSRYLVKRTGEKVFLECVQDMDHENMFWYRQDPGLGLRLIYFSYDVKMKEKGDIPEGYSVSREKKERFSLILESASTNQTSMYLCASSFPLLAGGSFFGPGTRLTVT.

The chain links TRBV2 to TRBJ2-6; the match to TRBD2 covers 16 bases. The trim removed 6 bases at V and 1 base at J, leaving 12 bases unmatched. There are 21 residues in the CDR3. The germline V gene has CDR1 SNHLY and CDR2 FYNNEI. CDR3 bases: TGTGCCAGCAGGGCCGGGACTAGCGGGGGGGCCACCACTTCTGGGGCCAACGTCCTGACTTTC. Its translation: CASRAGTSGGATTSGANVLTF.

This clone has only a few counts. The chain employs TRBV6-4 and TRBJ2-1, with TRBD2 matching 8 bases. The CDR3 is made up of 15 amino acids. J gave up 8 bases and V 3 bases, and 9 bases lay outside the gene matches. CDR1 MRHNA and CDR2 SNTAGT come from the germline V gene. CDR3: CASSEMLAGMDEQFF. CDR3 coding DNA: TGTGCCAGCAGTGAAATGTTAGCGGGGATGGATGAGCAGTTCTTC.

This clone was recorded many times. The genes are TRBV11-2 and TRBJ2-3, with D unresolved. This CDR3 comprises 11 residues. V was clipped by 6 bases and J by 5 bases, with 6 bases between them. Germline CDR1 SGHAT, CDR2 FQNNGV. DNA for the CDR3: TGTGCCAGCAGGTCGGGAGATACGCAGTATTTT. This encodes CASRSGDTQYF.

This CDR3 reads CASSTATGDTEAFF. CDR3 DNA sequence: TGTGCCAGCAGTACCGCGACAGGGGACACTGAAGCTTTCTTT. This chain uses TRBV28 with TRBJ1-1, with 8 bases that match TRBD1. V dropped 5 bases and J dropped 3; count of bases not matched to a gene: 5. The CDR3 extends over 14 amino acids. Germline V CDR1 and CDR2: MDHEN, SYDVKM.

In nucleotides, the CDR3 is TGTGCCAGCAGCCGTCCCAGGGAACCCTACGAGCAGTACTTC. Translation gives CASSRPREPYEQYF. V is TRBV7-9 and J is TRBJ2-7; D may be TRBD1 (5 bases). V was clipped by 5 bases and J by 2 bases, with 13 bases between them. The germline gives CDR1 SEHNR, CDR2 FQNEAQ (reference sequence). CDR3 length equals 14 residues.

The rearrangement uses TRBV29-1 and TRBJ1-1; D gene uncertain. V lost 4 bases to trimming and J lost 2 bases, with 26 bases between them. Germline assignment: CDR1 SQVTM and CDR2 ANQGSEA. This CDR3 is built from 18 residues. DNA of the CDR3: TGCAGCGTTGCGGGATTCGAAGAGGTTAAGCGGCTCAACACTGAAGCTTTCTTT. This gives the protein CSVAGFEEVKRLNTEAFF.

The V call is TRBV29-1, the J call TRBJ1-3; tentatively, D is TRBD1 (5 bases). The CDR3 length is 15 residues. The V gene lost 6 bases and the J gene lost 3 bases, with 18 bases spanning the gap. CDR1 and CDR2 from the germline V gene are SQVTM and ANQGSEA. The DNA of the CDR3 is TGCAGCGTCGCCTCTGGGGGATCTGGTGGAAACACCATATATTTT. Amino acid sequence: CSVASGGSGGNTIYF.

The genes are TRBV6-1 and TRBJ2-7; D uncertain. The germline V gene encodes CDR1 MNHNS and CDR2 SASEGT. V was clipped by 5 bases and J by 3 bases, with 17 bases between them. This CDR3 comprises 15 residues. The CDR3 nucleotides are TGTGCCAGCAGTTCACTCCCAGAGAGTCTCTACGAGCAGTACTTC. The encoded protein is CASSSLPESLYEQYF.

The chain joins TRBV28 to TRBJ2-2; TRBD1 aligns across 11 bases. The CDR3 runs 15 residues. From germline, CDR1 is MDHEN and CDR2 SYDVKM. Trimming removed 7 bases from V and 5 bases from J; junction bases left unmatched: 6. The CDR3 sequence: CASTHRDRGTGELFF. CDR3 nucleotide sequence: TGTGCCAGCACCCACCGGGACAGGGGGACCGGGGAGCTGTTTTTT.

This rearrangement joins TRBV6-4 to TRBJ2-3; TRBD1 aligns across 9 bases. Unmatched junction bases numbered 9, after V lost 2 bases and J lost 3 bases. The CDR3 extends over 17 amino acids. CDR1 is MRHNA, CDR2 SNTAGT, per germline. The CDR3 here is CASSDPQGAGGTDTQYF. The CDR3 coding sequence is TGTGCCAGCAGTGACCCACAGGGGGCCGGAGGTACAGATACGCAGTATTTT.